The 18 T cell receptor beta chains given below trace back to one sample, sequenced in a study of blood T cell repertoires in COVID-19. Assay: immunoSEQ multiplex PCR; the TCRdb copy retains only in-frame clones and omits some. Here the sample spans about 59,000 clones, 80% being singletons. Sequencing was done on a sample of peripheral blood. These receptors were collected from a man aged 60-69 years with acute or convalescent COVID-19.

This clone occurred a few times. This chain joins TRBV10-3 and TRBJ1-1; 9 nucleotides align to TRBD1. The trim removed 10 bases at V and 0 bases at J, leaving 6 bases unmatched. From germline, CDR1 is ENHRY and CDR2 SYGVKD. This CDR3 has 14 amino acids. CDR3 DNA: TGTGCCACACAGGGGGCTGGGATGAACACTGAAGCTTTCTTT. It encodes CATQGAGMNTEAFF.

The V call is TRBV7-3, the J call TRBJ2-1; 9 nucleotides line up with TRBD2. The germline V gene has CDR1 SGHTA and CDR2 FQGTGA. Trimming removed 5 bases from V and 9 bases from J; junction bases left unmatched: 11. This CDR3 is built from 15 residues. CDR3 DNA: TGTGCCAGCAGCCCGTTCGGCGGGGGGGTTAGTGAGCAGTTCTTC. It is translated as CASSPFGGGVSEQFF.

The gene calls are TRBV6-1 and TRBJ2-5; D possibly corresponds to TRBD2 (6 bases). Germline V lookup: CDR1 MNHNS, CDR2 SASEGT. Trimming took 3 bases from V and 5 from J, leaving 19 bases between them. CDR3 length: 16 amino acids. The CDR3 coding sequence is TGTGCCAGCAGTGATGGACCGGGACTTCCGTCGGAGACCCAGTACTTC. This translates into CASSDGPGLPSETQYF.

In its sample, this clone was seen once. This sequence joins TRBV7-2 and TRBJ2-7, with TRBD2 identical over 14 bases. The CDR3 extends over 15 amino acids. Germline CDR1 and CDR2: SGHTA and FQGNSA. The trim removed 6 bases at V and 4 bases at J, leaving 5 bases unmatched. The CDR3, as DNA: TGTGCCAGCAGTTCACGACTAGCGGGGGGGTACGAGCAGTACTTC. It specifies CASSSRLAGGYEQYF.

The CDR3: CASTKGGRGNQPQHF. The CDR3 DNA is TGTGCCAGCACGAAGGGGGGGCGAGGGAATCAGCCCCAGCATTTT. The V call is TRBV2, the J call TRBJ1-5; possibly TRBD1 for D (6 bases). Germline loops: CDR1 SNHLY, CDR2 FYNNEI. The V gene lost 7 bases and the J gene lost 4 bases, with 17 bases spanning the gap. There are 15 residues in the CDR3.

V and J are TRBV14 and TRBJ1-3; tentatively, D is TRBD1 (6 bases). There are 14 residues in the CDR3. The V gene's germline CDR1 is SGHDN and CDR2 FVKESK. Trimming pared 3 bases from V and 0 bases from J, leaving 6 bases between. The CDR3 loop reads CASSQDSSGNTIYF. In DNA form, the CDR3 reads TGTGCCAGCAGCCAGGACAGCTCTGGAAACACCATATATTTT.

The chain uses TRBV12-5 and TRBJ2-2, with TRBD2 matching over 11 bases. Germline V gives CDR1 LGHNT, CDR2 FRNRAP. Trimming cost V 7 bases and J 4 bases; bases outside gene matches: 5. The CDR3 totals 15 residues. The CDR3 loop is CASDTSGGPTGELFF. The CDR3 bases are TGTGCTAGTGATACTAGCGGGGGACCCACCGGGGAGCTGTTTTTT.

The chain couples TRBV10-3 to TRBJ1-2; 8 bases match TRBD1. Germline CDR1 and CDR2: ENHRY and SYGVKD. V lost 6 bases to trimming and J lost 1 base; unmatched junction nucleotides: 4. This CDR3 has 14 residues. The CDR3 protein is CAIRAQGGNYGYTF. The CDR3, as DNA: TGTGCCATCAGGGCACAGGGGGGTAACTATGGCTACACCTTC.

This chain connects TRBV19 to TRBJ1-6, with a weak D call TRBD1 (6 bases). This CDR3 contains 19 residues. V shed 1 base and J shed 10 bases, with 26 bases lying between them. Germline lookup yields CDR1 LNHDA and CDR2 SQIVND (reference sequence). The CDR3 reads CASSIGSRGSDPNRSPLHF. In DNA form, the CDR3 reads TGTGCCAGTAGTATAGGATCAAGGGGGTCGGATCCCAACAGGTCACCCCTCCACTTT. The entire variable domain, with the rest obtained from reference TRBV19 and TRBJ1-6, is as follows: DGGITQSPKYLFRKEGQNVTLSCEQNLNHDAMYWYRQDPGQGLRLIYYSQIVNDFQKGDIAEGYSVSREKKESFPLTVTSAQKNPTAFYLCASSIGSRGSDPNRSPLHFGNGTRLTVT.

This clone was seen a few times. CDR3 amino acids: CASSKVGTGFSEAFF. For the CDR3, the DNA is TGTGCCAGCAGCAAAGTTGGGACAGGGTTTTCTGAAGCTTTCTTT. V and J are TRBV21-1 and TRBJ1-1; TRBD1 is the table's D call and was not checked against the DNA. TRBV21-1 is marked as a pseudogene. The CDR3 length is 15 residues.

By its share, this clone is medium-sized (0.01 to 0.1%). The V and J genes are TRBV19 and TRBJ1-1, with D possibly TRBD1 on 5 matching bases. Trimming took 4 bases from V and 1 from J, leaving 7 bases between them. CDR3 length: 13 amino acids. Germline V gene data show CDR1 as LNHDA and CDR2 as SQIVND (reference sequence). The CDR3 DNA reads TGTGCCAGTAGTACCCAGGGGAACACTGAAGCTTTCTTT. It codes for CASSTQGNTEAFF.

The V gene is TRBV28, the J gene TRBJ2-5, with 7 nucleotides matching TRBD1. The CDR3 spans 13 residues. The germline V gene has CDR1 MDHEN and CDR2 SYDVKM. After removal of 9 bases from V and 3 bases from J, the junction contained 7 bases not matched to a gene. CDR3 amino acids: CASRDSDKETQYF. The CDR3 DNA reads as TGTGCCAGTCGGGACAGCGACAAAGAGACCCAGTACTTC.

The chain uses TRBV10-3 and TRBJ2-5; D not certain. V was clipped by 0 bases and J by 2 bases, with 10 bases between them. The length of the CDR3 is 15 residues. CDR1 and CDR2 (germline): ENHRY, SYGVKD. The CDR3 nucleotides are TGTGCCATCAGTGAGTCGATTCTACGGCAAGAGACCCAGTACTTC. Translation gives CAISESILRQETQYF.

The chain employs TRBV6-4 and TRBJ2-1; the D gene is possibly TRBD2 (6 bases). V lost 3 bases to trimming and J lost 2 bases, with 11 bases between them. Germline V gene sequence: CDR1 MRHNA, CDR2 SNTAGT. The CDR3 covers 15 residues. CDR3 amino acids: CASSEAGGAYNEQFF. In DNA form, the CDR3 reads TGTGCCAGCAGTGAGGCCGGGGGAGCCTACAATGAGCAGTTCTTC.

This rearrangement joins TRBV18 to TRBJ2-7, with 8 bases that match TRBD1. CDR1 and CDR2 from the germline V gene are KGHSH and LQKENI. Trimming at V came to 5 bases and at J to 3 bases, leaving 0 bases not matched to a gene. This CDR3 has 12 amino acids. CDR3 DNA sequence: TGTGCCAGCTCAGGACAGGGCTACGAGCAGTACTTC. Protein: CASSGQGYEQYF.

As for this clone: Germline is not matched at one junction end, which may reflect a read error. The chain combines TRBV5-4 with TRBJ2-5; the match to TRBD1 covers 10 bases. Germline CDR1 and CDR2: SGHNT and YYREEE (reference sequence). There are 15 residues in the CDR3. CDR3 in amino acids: CASSLDRGREETQYF. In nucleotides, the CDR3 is TGTGCCAGCAGTTTGGACAGGGGGAGGGAAGAGACCCAGTACTTC.

The CDR3 DNA reads TGTGCCAGCAGCTGGCAGGGGGCCCCAGATACGCAGTATTTT. It translates to CASSWQGAPDTQYF. The gene calls are TRBV7-3 and TRBJ2-3; 8 bases are a match to TRBD1. Germline-derived CDR1 and CDR2 are SGHTA and FQGTGA. V was clipped by 4 bases and J by 4 bases; unmatched bases: 4. CDR3 size: 14 residues.

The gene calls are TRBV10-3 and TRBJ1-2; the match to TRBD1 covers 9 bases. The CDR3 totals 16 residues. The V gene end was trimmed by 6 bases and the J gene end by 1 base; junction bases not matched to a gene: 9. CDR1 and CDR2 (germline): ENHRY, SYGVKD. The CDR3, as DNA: TGTGCCATCAGAAAGTTGACAGGGGGGGGTAACTATGGCTACACCTTC. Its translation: CAIRKLTGGGNYGYTF.